Listed below are T cell receptor beta chains from one sample, sequenced in a study of shared clonotypes between healthy human individuals. This table comes from immunoSEQ multiplex PCR, and its TCRdb copy is limited to in-frame clones, with some not included. The table has about 1.1 million clones, roughly 80% seen once. Sequencing used memory CD4+ T cells from PBMCs. The origin of the receptors is a man younger than 35 in good health. Some clones in this sample may be carry-over from other donors' samples. The CDR3 runs from the conserved cysteine through the conserved F or W. Each record gives: J gene, clone size, D gene, V gene, CDR3 DNA, CDR3 protein. D genes are given only for firm matches. Clone size, where shown, is once, few, many, or a class for clones that have expanded.

>TRBJ2-1|.|.|TRBV27
TGTGCCAGCAGTTCTCGGGGGGCGAGCTCCTACAATGAGCAGTTCTTC
CASSSRGASSYNEQFF
>TRBJ2-7|.|.|TRBV20-1
TGCAGTGCTACCAAAGACAGAGAGCAGTACTTC
CSATKDREQYF
>TRBJ2-5|.|TRBD2|TRBV7-8
TGTGCCAGCAGTCCGCTCCTATTAGCGGGAGGGGGAGAGACCCAGTACTTC
CASSPLLLAGGGETQYF
>TRBJ1-3|.|.|TRBV6-5
TGTGCCAGCAGTTCGCTACAAGGAAACACCATATATTTT
CASSSLQGNTIYF
>TRBJ1-2|.|TRBD1|TRBV4-2
TGTGCCAGCAGCCAATTCGGAGTAGGGGGCTACTATGGCTACACCTTC
CASSQFGVGGYYGYTF
>TRBJ2-5|.|TRBD1|TRBV28
TGTGCCAGCAGATCCGGGACAGCCAAAGAGACCCAGTACTTC
CASRSGTAKETQYF
>TRBJ2-7|few|.|TRBV28
TGTGCCAGCAGTGAGGGGGTGGGCTCCTACGAGCAGTACTTC
CASSEGVGSYEQYF
>TRBJ2-7|once|TRBD1|TRBV5-1
TGCGCCAGCAGCTTAGACAGGGCAACCTACGAGCAGTACTTC
CASSLDRATYEQYF
>TRBJ1-2|few|.|TRBV6-5
TGTGCCAGCAGAACCACGACGCGAGAATATGGCTACACCTTC
CASRTTTREYGYTF
>TRBJ2-3|.|.|TRBV15
TGTGCCACCAGCAGAGAAACCGCCAATACGCAGTATTTT
CATSRETANTQYF
>TRBJ2-3|.|.|TRBV28
TGTGCCAGTAGGGGGGGGAAACTCCATGGAGATACGCAGTATTTT
CASRGGKLHGDTQYF
>TRBJ1-5|.|.|TRBV5-6
TGTGCCAGCAGCGGGGCTAGCAATCAGCCCCAGCATTTT
CASSGASNQPQHF
>TRBJ2-5|.|TRBD2|TRBV5-1
TGCGCCAGCAGCTCGGGGGGGCAAGAGACCCAGTACTTC
CASSSGGQETQYF
>TRBJ1-5|.|TRBD1|TRBV4-1
TGCGCCAGCAGCCAAGTGAGGGGGCCAGTGGACAATCAGCCCCAGCATTTT
CASSQVRGPVDNQPQHF
>TRBJ1-5|few|.|TRBV19
TGTGCCAGTAGTGCCCACAGGGACGCAGCTCAGCCCCAGCATTTT
CASSAHRDAAQPQHF
>TRBJ2-7|.|TRBD2|TRBV30
TGTGCCTGGAGTACGGGAGGGCCCTACGAGCAGTACTTC
CAWSTGGPYEQYF
>TRBJ1-3|once|.|TRBV5-4
TGTGCCAGCAGCCCCGGGCCAGCCGCTGGAAACACCATATATTTT
CASSPGPAAGNTIYF
>TRBJ1-1|.|TRBD1|TRBV11-3
TGTGCCAGCAGCCCAGGACAGGGGGCTGGTAGGACTGAAGCTTTCTTT
CASSPGQGAGRTEAFF
>TRBJ2-5|.|.|TRBV11-2
TGTGCCAGCAGCTTAGATGGGGCAGGTCAAGAGACCCAGTACTTC
CASSLDGAGQETQYF
>TRBJ1-3|.|.|TRBV18
TGTGCCAGCTCACCAATTTCGGTCAGGAGTGGAAACACCATATATTTT
CASSPISVRSGNTIYF
>TRBJ2-7|.|.|TRBV5-3
TGTGCCAGAACCTGCTGGGGGGCCTACGAGCAGTACTTC
CARTCWGAYEQYF
>TRBJ2-7|once|TRBD2|TRBV7-2
TGTGCCAGCAGCCTTCAGACTAGCGGGAGCCCCTACGAGCAGTACTTC
CASSLQTSGSPYEQYF
>TRBJ2-1|.|.|TRBV7-2
TGTGCCAGCAACCCGGGGGCGGTTCTGGGCCATGAGCAGTTCTTC
CASNPGAVLGHEQFF
>TRBJ2-5|.|.|TRBV29-1
TGCAGCGTTTCGTTAGGAGAGACCCAGTACTTC
CSVSLGETQYF
>TRBJ1-1|few|TRBD1|TRBV18
TGTGCCAGCTCAGAGCTCTACGGGACAGTAAACACTGAAGCTTTCTTT
CASSELYGTVNTEAFF
>TRBJ1-2|.|.|TRBV5-6
TGTGCCAGCAGTTTCAGGGGAGGCTATGGCTACACCTTC
CASSFRGGYGYTF
>TRBJ2-2|few|.|TRBV7-2
TGTGCCAGCAGTTCCACCCCACCCCAGCGGCCCGGGGAGCTGTTTTTT
CASSSTPPQRPGELFF
>TRBJ1-4|few|.|TRBV9
TGTGCCAGCAGCCCACGAGGAGGGGAGGAGGGAAAACTGTTTTTT
CASSPRGGEEGKLFF
>TRBJ1-2|.|.|TRBV5-6
TGTGCCCGCAGCTTGGGCCCGGATTGGAGTGGCTACACCTTC
CARSLGPDWSGYTF
>TRBJ2-4|.|TRBD2|TRBV28
TGTGCCAGCAGTGATAGCGGGACTAGCGGGGACATTCAGTACTTC
CASSDSGTSGDIQYF
>TRBJ2-3|.|.|TRBV7-2
TGTGCCAGCAGCCCGCGTACTTCCGGAGATACGCAGTATTTT
CASSPRTSGDTQYF
>TRBJ2-1|.|TRBD1|TRBV6-1
TGTGCCAGCAGTGAATGGGGACAGAACAATGAGCAGTTCTTC
CASSEWGQNNEQFF
>TRBJ1-5|.|.|TRBV19
TGTGCCAGTAGAGACGCGGGGGGCATTGGTCAGCCCCAGCATTTT
CASRDAGGIGQPQHF
>TRBJ2-2|.|.|TRBV6-6
TGTGCCAGCAGTTACTCGATACCCGGGGAGCTGTTTTTT
CASSYSIPGELFF
>TRBJ2-7|.|.|TRBV25-1
TGTGCCAGCAATCGCGGCTACGAGCAGTACTTC
CASNRGYEQYF
>TRBJ2-7|.|TRBD1|TRBV5-4
TGTGCCAGCAGCGCCCCGGGACAGGGGGGTCAGGGAGCTTACGAGCAGTACTTC
CASSAPGQGGQGAYEQYF
>TRBJ1-5|.|TRBD1|TRBV19
TGTGCCAGTAGTATAAGGGGGCGACGCACTCAGCCCCAGCATTTT
CASSIRGRRTQPQHF
>TRBJ2-1|.|.|TRBV9
TGTGCCAGCAGCCTCCACAGTGAGCAGTTCTTC
CASSLHSEQFF
>TRBJ1-1|.|.|TRBV30
TGTGCCTGGAGAGGGAAGGGGGACACTGAAGCTTTCTTT
CAWRGKGDTEAFF
>TRBJ1-5|.|.|TRBV7-2
TGTGCCAGCAGCTTGGCTAGGAATCAGCCCCAGCATTTT
CASSLARNQPQHF
>TRBJ1-1|many|.|TRBV2
TGTGCCAGCAGGCCCAGGGGAAAATTGAACACTGAAGCTTTCTTT
CASRPRGKLNTEAFF
>TRBJ1-2|.|.|TRBV11-3
TGTGCCAGCACCTTCTTGCGGACATTTGGCTACACCTTC
CASTFLRTFGYTF
>TRBJ2-7|few|.|TRBV7-9
TGTGCCAGCAGCCCCGAGACGCAGCATCAGTACTTC
CASSPETQHQYF
>TRBJ2-7|.|.|TRBV1
TGCACCAGCAGCCAAGTAGGGGACAGCAGTTCCTACGAGCAGTACTTC
CTSSQVGDSSSYEQYF
>TRBJ2-4|many|.|TRBV5-4
TGTGCCAGCAGCGCCCCCTTGTTCGGAAACATTCAGTACTTC
CASSAPLFGNIQYF
>TRBJ2-3|few|.|TRBV5-1
TGCGCCAGCAGCCCAGGGGGCACAGATACGCAGTATTTT
CASSPGGTDTQYF
>TRBJ2-7|.|.|TRBV4-3
TGCGCCAGCAGCCAAGATTCCCACGGCGACGAGCAGTACTTC
CASSQDSHGDEQYF
>TRBJ1-4|.|.|TRBV11-1
TGTGCCAGCAGCCGCCGGAGGGGCAGGGATAATGAAAAACTGTTTTTT
CASSRRRGRDNEKLFF
>TRBJ1-1|.|.|TRBV2
TGTGCCTGCCGAACGAACACTGAAGCTTTCTTT
CACRTNTEAFF
>TRBJ2-7|.|TRBD2|TRBV18
TGTGCCAGCTCACCACCCTCGGGGGAGGGAACCTACGAGCAGTACTTC
CASSPPSGEGTYEQYF
>TRBJ2-3|once|TRBD1|TRBV11-3
TGTGCCAGCAGCCCGGGACAGGGGAGGATAGATACGCAGTATTTT
CASSPGQGRIDTQYF